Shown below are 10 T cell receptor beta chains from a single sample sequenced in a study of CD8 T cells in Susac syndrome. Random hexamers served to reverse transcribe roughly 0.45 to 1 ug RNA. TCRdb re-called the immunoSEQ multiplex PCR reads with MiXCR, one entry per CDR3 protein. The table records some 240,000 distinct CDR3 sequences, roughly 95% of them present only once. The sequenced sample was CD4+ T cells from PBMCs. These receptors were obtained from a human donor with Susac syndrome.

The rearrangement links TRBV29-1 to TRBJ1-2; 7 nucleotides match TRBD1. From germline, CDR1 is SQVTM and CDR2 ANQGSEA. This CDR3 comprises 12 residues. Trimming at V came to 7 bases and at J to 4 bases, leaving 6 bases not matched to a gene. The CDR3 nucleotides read TGCAGCGACCGGACAGGAGGCTATGGCTACACCTTC. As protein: CSDRTGGYGYTF. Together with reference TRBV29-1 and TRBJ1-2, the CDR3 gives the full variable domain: SAVISQKPSRDICQRGTSLTIQCQVDSQVTMMFWYRQQPGQSLTLIATANQGSEATYESGFVIDKFPISRPNLTFSTLTVSNMSPEDSSIYLCSDRTGGYGYTFGSGTRLTVV.

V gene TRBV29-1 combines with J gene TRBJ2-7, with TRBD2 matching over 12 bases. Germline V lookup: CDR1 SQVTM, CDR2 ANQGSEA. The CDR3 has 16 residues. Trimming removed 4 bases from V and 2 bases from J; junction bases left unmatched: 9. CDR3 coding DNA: TGCAGCGTTGGTGGCGGGCTAGCGGGAGGGCCCTACGAGCAGTACTTC. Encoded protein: CSVGGGLAGGPYEQYF.

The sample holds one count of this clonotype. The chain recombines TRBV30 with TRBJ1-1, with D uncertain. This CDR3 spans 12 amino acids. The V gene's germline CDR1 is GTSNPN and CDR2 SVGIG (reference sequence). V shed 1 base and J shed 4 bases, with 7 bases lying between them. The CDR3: CAWSGEFTEAFF. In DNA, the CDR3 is TGTGCCTGGAGTGGCGAATTCACTGAAGCTTTCTTT.

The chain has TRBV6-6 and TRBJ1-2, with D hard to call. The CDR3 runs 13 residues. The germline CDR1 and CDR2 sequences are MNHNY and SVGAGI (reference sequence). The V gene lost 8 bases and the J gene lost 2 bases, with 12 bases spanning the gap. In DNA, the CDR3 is TGTGCCAGCCGTTGGACGCAAAACTATGGCTACACCTTC. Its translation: CASRWTQNYGYTF.

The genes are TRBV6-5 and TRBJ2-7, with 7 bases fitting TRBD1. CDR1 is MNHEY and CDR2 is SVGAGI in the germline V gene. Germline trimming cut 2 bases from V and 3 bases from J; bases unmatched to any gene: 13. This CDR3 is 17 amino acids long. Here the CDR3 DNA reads TGTGCCAGCAGTTACGATATCTCAGGGGACAGTATCTACGAGCAGTACTTC. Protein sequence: CASSYDISGDSIYEQYF.

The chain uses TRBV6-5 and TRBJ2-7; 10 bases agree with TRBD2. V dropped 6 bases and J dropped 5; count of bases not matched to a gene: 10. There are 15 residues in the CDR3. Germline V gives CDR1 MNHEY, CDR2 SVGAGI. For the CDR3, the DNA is TGTGCCAGCAGCCACCCTAGCGGGAGTAAGGACGAGCAGTACTTC. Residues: CASSHPSGSKDEQYF.

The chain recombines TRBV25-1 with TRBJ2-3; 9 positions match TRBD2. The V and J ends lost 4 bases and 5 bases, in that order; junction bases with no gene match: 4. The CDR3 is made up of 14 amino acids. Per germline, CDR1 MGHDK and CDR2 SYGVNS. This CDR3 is CASSVNSGGDTQYF. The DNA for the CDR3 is TGTGCCAGCAGTGTAAATAGCGGGGGAGATACGCAGTATTTT.

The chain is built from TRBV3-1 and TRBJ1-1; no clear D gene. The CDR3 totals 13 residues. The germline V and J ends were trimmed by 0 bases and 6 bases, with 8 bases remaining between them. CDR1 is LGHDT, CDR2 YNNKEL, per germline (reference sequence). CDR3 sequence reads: CASSQDEGAEAFF. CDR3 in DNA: TGTGCCAGCAGCCAAGATGAGGGAGCTGAAGCTTTCTTT. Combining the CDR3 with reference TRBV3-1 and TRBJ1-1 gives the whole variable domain DTAVSQTPKYLVTQMGNDKSIKCEQNLGHDTMYWYKQDSKKFLKIMFSYNNKELIINETVPNRFSPKSPDKAHLNLHINSLELGDSAVYFCASSQDEGAEAFFGQGTRLTVV.

This CDR3 is CASSEFKANSYEQYF. The DNA for the CDR3 is TGTGCCAGCAGTGAATTTAAGGCAAACTCCTACGAGCAGTACTTC. The chain carries TRBV2 and TRBJ2-7; no definite D call. CDR3 length: 15 residues. V lost 2 bases and J 0 bases, leaving 11 bases between the germline ends. Germline values: CDR1 SNHLY, CDR2 FYNNEI.

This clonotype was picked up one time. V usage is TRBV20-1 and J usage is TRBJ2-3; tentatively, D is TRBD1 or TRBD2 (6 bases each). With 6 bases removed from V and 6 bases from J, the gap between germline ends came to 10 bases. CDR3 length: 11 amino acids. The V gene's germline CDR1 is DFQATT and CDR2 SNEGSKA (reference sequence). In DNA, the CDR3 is TGCAGTGCCCAGGGGAGGGATACGCAGTATTTT. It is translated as CSAQGRDTQYF.